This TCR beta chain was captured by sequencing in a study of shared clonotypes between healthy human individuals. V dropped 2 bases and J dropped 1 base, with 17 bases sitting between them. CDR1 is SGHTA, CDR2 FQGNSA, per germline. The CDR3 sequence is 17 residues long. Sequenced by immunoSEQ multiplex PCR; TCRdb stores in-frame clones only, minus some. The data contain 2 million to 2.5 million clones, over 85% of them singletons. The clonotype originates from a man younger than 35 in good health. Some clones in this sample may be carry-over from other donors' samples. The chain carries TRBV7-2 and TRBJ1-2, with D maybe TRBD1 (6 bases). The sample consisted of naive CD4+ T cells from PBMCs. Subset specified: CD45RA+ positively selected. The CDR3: CASSLYPRGGGNYGYTF. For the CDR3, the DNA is TGTGCCAGCAGCTTATACCCCAGGGGTGGAGGTAACTATGGCTACACCTTC.